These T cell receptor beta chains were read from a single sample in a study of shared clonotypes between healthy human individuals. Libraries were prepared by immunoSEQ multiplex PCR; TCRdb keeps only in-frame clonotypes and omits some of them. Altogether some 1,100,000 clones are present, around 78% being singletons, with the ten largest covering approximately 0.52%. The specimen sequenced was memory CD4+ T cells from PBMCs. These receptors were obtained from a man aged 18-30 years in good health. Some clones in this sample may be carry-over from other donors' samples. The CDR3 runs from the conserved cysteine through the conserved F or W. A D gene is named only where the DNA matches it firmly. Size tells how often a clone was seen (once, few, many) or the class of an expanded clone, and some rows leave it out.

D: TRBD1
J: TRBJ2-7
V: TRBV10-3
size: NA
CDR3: CAAGTGPYEQYF
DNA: TGTGCCGCCGGGACAGGGCCCTACGAGCAGTACTTC

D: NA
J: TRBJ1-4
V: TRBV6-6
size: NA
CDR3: CASCYNARRGIEKLFF
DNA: TGTGCCAGCTGTTACAATGCTCGCAGGGGTATTGAAAAACTGTTTTTT

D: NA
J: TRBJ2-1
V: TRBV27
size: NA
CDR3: CASSPQRSIYNEQFF
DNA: TGTGCCAGCAGTCCTCAGCGGAGTATCTACAATGAGCAGTTCTTC

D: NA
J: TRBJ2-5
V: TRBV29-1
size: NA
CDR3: CSVEASSETQYF
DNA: TGCAGCGTTGAGGCTAGCTCGGAGACCCAGTACTTC

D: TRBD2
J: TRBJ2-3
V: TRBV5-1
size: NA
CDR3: CASSHGTSGYTDTQYF
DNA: TGCGCCAGCAGCCACGGGACTAGCGGGTACACAGATACGCAGTATTTT

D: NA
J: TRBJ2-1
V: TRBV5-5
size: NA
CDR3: CASSFWVSYNEQFF
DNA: TGTGCCAGCAGCTTCTGGGTCTCCTACAATGAGCAGTTCTTC

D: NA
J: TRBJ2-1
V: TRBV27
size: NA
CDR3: CASSFRGLSYNEQFF
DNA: TGTGCCAGCAGTTTTCGCGGACTCTCCTACAATGAGCAGTTCTTC

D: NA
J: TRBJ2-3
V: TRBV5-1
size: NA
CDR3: CASSSLLISSTDTQYF
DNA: TGCGCCAGCAGTTCTTTGCTCATTTCTAGCACAGATACGCAGTATTTT

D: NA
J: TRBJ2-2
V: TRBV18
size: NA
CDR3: CASSPLLRSQTGELFF
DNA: TGTGCCAGCTCACCATTATTGAGGAGCCAAACCGGGGAGCTGTTTTTT

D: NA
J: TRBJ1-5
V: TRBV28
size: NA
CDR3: CASSLFDRRGNQPQHF
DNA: TGTGCCAGCAGTTTATTCGACCGGAGGGGCAATCAGCCCCAGCATTTT

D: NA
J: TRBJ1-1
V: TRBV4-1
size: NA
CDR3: CASSQVKLFF
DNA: TGCGCCAGCAGCCAAGTCAAGTTGTTTTTT

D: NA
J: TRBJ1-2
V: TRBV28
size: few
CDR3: CASSLVHNYGYTF
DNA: TGTGCCAGCAGTTTAGTACATAACTATGGCTACACCTTC

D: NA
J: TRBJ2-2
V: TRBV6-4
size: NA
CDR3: CASSAQSTGELFF
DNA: TGTGCCAGCAGTGCCCAGTCCACCGGGGAGCTGTTTTTT

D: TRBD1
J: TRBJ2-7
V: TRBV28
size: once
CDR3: CATVDRPATYEQYF
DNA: TGTGCCACCGTGGACAGGCCCGCAACCTACGAGCAGTACTTC

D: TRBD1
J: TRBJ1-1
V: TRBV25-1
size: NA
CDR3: CASSERQGGEAFF
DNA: TGTGCCAGCAGTGAAAGACAGGGGGGTGAAGCTTTCTTT

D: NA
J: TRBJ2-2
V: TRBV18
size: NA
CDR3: CASSPGQGTGELFF
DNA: TGTGCCAGCTCACCGGGCCAGGGGACCGGGGAGCTGTTTTTT

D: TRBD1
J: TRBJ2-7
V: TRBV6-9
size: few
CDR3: CASRPSRDRGISYEQYF
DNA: TGTGCCAGCAGGCCTTCCCGGGACAGGGGGATCTCCTACGAGCAGTACTTC

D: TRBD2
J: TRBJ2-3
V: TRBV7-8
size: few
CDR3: CASSAGGTTDTQYF
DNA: TGTGCCAGCAGCGCCGGGGGGACCACAGATACGCAGTATTTT

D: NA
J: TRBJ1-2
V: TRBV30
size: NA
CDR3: CAWSVSVGGYTF
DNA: TGTGCCTGGAGTGTCTCGGTCGGCGGCTACACCTTC

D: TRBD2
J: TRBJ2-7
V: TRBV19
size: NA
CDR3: CASSIVSSGTYEQYF
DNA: TGTGCCAGTAGTATAGTTTCTAGCGGGACCTACGAGCAGTACTTC

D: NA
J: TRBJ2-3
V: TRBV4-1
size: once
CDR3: CASSQDPGARDTQYF
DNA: TGCGCCAGCAGCCAAGATCCGGGGGCGAGAGATACGCAGTATTTT

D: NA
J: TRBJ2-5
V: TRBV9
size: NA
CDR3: CASSVSGYQKETQYF
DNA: TGTGCCAGCAGCGTAAGCGGCTACCAAAAAGAGACCCAGTACTTC

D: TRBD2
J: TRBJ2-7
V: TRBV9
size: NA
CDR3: CASSPRTSGRSYEQYF
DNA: TGTGCCAGCAGCCCACGGACTAGCGGGAGGTCCTACGAGCAGTACTTC

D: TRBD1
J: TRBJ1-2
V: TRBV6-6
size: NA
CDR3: CASSYGTVGGYTF
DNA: TGTGCCAGCAGTTACGGGACAGTGGGTGGCTACACCTTC

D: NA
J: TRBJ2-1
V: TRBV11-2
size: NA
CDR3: CASSFLRVGSYNEQFF
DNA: TGTGCCAGCAGTTTCCTGAGGGTGGGCTCCTACAATGAGCAGTTCTTC

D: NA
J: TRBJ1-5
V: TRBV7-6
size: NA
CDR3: CASSLETGFNQPQHF
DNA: TGTGCCAGCAGCTTAGAAACAGGGTTCAATCAGCCCCAGCATTTT

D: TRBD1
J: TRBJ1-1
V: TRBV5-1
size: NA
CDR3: CASSLTGTGNTEAFF
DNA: TGCGCCAGCAGCTTGACCGGGACAGGGAACACTGAAGCTTTCTTT

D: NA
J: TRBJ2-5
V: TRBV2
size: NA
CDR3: CASKRERGETQYF
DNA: TGTGCCAGCAAGAGGGAGAGGGGAGAGACCCAGTACTTC

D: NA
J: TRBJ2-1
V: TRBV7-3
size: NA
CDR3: CASSSAGGPYNEQFF
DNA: TGTGCCAGCAGCTCAGCTGGGGGGCCTTACAATGAGCAGTTCTTC

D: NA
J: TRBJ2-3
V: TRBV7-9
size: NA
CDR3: CASRKGGLGTDTQYF
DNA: TGTGCCAGCAGGAAAGGGGGATTGGGCACAGATACGCAGTATTTT

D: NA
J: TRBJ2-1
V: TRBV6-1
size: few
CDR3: CASSDKSEQFF
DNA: TGTGCCAGCAGTGATAAAAGTGAGCAGTTCTTC

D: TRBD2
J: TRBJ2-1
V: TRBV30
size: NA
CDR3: CAWGLGLAGGPKFF
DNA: TGTGCCTGGGGATTGGGACTAGCGGGAGGGCCTAAGTTCTTC

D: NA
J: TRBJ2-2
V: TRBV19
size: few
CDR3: CASRPGSDTGELFF
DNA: TGTGCCAGTAGACCCGGGAGCGACACCGGGGAGCTGTTTTTT

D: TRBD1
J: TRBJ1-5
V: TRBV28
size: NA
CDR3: CASTVTPGAGQGHQPQHF
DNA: TGTGCCAGCACTGTTACCCCGGGGGCCGGACAGGGCCATCAGCCCCAGCATTTT

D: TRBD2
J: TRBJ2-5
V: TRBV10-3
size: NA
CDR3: CAISISGSPQETQYF
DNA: TGTGCCATCAGCATTAGCGGGAGCCCCCAAGAGACCCAGTACTTC

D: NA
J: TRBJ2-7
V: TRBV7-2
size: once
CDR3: CASSLDASYEQYF
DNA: TGTGCCAGCAGCTTAGACGCCTCCTACGAGCAGTACTTC

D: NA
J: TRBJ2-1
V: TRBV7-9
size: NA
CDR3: CASSLEGRDLVYNEQFF
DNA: TGTGCCAGCAGCTTAGAAGGCAGGGACCTCGTTTACAATGAGCAGTTCTTC

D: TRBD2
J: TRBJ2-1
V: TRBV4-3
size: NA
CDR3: CASSQDITSGRARAFF
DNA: TGCGCCAGCAGCCAAGATATAACTAGCGGGAGGGCCAGAGCGTTCTTC

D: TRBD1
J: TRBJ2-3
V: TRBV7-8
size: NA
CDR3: CASSPGTTGGSADTQYF
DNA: TGTGCCAGCAGCCCGGGAACGACAGGGGGAAGCGCAGATACGCAGTATTTT

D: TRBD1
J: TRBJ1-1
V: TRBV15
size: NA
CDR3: CATSRGTGGTEAFF
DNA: TGTGCCACCAGCAGAGGGACAGGGGGCACTGAAGCTTTCTTT

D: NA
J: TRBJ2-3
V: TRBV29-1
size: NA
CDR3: CSVGTGSSTDTQYF
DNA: TGCAGCGTTGGGACGGGCTCTAGCACAGATACGCAGTATTTT

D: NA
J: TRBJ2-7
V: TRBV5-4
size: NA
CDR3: CASSLGSRERREQYF
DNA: TGTGCCAGCAGCTTGGGTTCACGGGAGAGGCGCGAGCAGTACTTC

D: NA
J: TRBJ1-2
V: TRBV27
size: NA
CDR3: CASSLSGGRVGYTF
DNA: TGTGCCAGCAGTTTATCGGGGGGGCGGGTTGGCTACACCTTC

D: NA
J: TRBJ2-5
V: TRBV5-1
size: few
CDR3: CASSLGGEETQYF
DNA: TGCGCCAGCAGCTTGGGAGGCGAAGAGACCCAGTACTTC

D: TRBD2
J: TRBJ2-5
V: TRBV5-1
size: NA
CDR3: CASSSAGGQETQYF
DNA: TGCGCCAGTTCTAGCGCGGGAGGACAAGAGACCCAGTACTTC

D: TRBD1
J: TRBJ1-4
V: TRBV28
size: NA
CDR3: CASSRRGQGREKLFF
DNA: TGTGCCAGCAGCCGGAGAGGACAGGGGAGAGAAAAACTGTTTTTT

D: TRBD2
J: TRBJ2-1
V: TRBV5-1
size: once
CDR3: CASSPPLAGERNEQFF
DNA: TGCGCCAGCAGCCCGCCTCTAGCGGGAGAGCGCAATGAGCAGTTCTTC

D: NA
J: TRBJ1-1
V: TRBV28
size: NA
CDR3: CASSTPGAHGTEAFF
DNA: TGTGCCAGCAGTACGCCAGGGGCTCATGGCACTGAAGCTTTCTTT

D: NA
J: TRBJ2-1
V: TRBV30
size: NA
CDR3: CALVGAPYNEQFF
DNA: TGTGCCCTGGTGGGGGCCCCCTACAATGAGCAGTTCTTC

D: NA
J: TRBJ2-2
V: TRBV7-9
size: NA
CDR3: CASSPKNTGELFF
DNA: TGTGCCAGCAGCCCCAAGAACACCGGGGAGCTGTTTTTT

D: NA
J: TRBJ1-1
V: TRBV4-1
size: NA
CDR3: CASSQQEWSWTEAFF
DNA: TGCGCCAGCAGCCAGCAGGAGTGGTCTTGGACTGAAGCTTTCTTT

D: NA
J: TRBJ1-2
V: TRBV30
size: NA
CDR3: CAWSRGETNYGYTF
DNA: TGTGCCTGGAGTCGGGGGGAGACTAACTATGGCTACACCTTC

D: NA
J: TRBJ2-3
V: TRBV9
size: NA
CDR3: CASSVGVGAGDTQYF
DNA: TGTGCCAGCAGCGTAGGCGTAGGAGCGGGAGATACGCAGTATTTT

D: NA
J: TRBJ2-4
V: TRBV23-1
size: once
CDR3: CASSQFRQKHLIAKNIQYF
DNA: TGCGCCAGCAGTCAATTTCGACAGAAACACTTGATAGCCAAAAACATTCAGTACTTC

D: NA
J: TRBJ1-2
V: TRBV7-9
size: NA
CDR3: CASSLPGSRGYTF
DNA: TGTGCCAGCAGCTTACCCGGCTCTCGGGGCTACACCTTC